This T cell receptor beta chain was observed in a study of T cell changes during pregnancy in multiple sclerosis. CDR1 is GTSNPN and CDR2 is SVGIG in the germline V gene (reference sequence). CDR3 length: 15 amino acids. The V and J ends lost 1 base and 5 bases respectively, with 15 bases between them. Here immunoSEQ multiplex PCR was the method, and the copy in TCRdb shows in-frame clones only, minus some. The sample comprises 76,000 or so clones, just over 90% of which are singletons, and about 0.72% rests with the top ten. The rearrangement uses TRBV30 and TRBJ1-5; no firm D call. Sequencing was performed on peripheral blood, taken in the second trimester of pregnancy. The TCR comes from a female donor in good health, enrolled as a control in a pregnancy study. CDR3 protein: CAWSDGEFGDQPQHF. The CDR3 nucleotides are TGTGCCTGGAGTGACGGGGAGTTTGGGGATCAGCCCCAGCATTTT.